This TCR beta chain was captured in a study of cytomegalovirus exposure and HLA in healthy donors. Clones were sequenced by immunoSEQ multiplex PCR, and TCRdb holds only the in-frame ones, with some missing. The table has 71,000 or so clones, over 85% seen once. Germline CDR1 is LNHDA and CDR2 is SQIVND (reference sequence). V lost 9 bases and J lost 4; bases outside the gene matches: 16. The CDR3 has 17 amino acids. The sample consisted of PBMCs. V is TRBV19 and J is TRBJ1-2, with TRBD1 identical over 11 bases. The clonotype comes from a man between 18 and 29 years old in good health and CMV-seropositive. CDR3 residues: CASTIHGDRGGSYGYTF. The CDR3 DNA sequence: TGTGCCAGCACCATCCATGGGGACAGGGGGGGTAGCTATGGCTACACCTTC.